Only a few counts were recorded for the clone carrying this TCR beta chain. TCRdb redid the calling of the RACE reads with MiXCR, one entry per CDR3 protein. The sample lists 380,000 or so distinct CDR3 sequences; approximately 5.8% were seen once. The source of the sample is a study of human T cells and chemical hapten exposure. Stated time point: pre-sensitization, week 0. Sample treatment: therapeutic diphenylcyclopropenone sensitization with weekly scalp DPC. This sequence was found in a woman aged 18-29 years with alopecia areata. Some clones in this sample may be carry-over from other donors' samples. The source was whole blood, collected in connection with sensitization to the hapten diphenylcyclopropenone (DPC).

The CDR3 bases are TGTGCCAGCAGCTTCCAGGGGCGAGTCGCCGGGGAGCTGTTTTTT. It translates to CASSFQGRVAGELFF. The chain links TRBV7-2 to TRBJ2-2; D may be TRBD1 (6 bases). CDR1 and CDR2 from the germline V gene are SGHTA and FQGNSA. Trimming left V 3 bases short and J 6 bases short, with 14 bases between. CDR3 length equals 15 residues.